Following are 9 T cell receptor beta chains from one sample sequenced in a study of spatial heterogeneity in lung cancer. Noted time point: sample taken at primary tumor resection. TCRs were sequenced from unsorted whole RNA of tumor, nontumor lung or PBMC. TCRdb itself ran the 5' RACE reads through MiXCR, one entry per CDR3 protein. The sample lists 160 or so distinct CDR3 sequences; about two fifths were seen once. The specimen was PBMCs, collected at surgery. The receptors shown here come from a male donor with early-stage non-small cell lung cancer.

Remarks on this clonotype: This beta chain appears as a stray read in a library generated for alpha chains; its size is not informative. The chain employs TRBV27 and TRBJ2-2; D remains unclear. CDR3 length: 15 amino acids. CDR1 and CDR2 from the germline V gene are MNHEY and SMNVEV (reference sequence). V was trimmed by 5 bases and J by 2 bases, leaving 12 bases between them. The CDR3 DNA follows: TGTGCCAGCAGTACAATTATTAGTAACACCGGGGAGCTGTTTTTT. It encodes CASSTIISNTGELFF.

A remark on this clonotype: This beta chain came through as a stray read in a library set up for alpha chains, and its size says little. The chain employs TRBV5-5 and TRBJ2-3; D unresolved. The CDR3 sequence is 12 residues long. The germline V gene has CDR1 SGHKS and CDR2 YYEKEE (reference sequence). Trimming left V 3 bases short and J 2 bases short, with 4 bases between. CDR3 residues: CASSSDTDTQYF. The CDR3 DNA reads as TGTGCCAGCAGCTCCGACACAGATACGCAGTATTTT.

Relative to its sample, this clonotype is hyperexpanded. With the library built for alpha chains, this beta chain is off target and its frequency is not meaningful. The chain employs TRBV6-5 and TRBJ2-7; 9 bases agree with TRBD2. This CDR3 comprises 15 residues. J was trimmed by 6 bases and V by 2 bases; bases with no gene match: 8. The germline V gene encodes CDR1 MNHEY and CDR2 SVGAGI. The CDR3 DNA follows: TGTGCCAGCAGTTACGGCGGGGGGGCCGGCGGCGAGCAGTACTTC. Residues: CASSYGGGAGGEQYF.

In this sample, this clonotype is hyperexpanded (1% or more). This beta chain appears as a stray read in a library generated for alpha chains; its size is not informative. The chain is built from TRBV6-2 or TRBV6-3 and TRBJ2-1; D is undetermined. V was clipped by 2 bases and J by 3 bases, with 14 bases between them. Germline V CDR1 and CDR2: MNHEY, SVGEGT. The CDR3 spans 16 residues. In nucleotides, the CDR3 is TGTGCCAGCAGTTACGGGGATTTGGCACACTACAATGAGCAGTTCTTC. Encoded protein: CASSYGDLAHYNEQFF.

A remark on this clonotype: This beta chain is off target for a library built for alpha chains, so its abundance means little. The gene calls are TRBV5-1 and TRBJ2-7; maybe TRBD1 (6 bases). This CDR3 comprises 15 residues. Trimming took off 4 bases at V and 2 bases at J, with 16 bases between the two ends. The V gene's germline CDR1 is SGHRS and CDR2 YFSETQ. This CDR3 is CASSQQGFGAYEQYF. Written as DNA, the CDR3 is TGCGCCAGCAGCCAACAGGGTTTTGGGGCCTACGAGCAGTACTTC.

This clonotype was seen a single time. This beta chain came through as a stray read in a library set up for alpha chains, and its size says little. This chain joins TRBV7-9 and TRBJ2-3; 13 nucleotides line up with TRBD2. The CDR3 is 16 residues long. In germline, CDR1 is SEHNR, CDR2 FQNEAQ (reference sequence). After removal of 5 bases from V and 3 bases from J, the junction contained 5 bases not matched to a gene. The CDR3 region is CASSPRTSGRTDTQYF. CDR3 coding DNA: TGTGCCAGCAGCCCGCGGACTAGCGGGAGAACAGATACGCAGTATTTT.

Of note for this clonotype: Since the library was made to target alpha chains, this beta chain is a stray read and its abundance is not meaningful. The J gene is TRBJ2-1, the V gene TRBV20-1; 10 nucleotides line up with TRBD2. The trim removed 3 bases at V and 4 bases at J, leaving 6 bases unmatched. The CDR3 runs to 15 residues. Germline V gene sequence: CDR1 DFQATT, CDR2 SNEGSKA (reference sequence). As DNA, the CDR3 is TGCAGTGCTAGCCTCAGCGGGAGGGCATACAATGAGCAGTTCTTC. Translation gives CSASLSGRAYNEQFF.

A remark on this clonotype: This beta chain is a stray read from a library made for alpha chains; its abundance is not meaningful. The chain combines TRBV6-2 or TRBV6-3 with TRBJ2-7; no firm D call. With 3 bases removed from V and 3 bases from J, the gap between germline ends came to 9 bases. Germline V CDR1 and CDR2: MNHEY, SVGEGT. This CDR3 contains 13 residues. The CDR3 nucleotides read TGTGCCAGCAGTTATGGAGCCGACTACGAGCAGTACTTC. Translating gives CASSYGADYEQYF.

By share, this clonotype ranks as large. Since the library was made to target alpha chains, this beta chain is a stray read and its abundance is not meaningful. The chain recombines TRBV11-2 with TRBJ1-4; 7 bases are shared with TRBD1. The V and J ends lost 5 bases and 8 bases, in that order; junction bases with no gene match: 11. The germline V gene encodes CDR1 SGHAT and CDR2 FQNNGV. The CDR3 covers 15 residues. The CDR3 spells CASSGADRVLEKLFF. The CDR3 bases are TGTGCCAGCAGCGGAGCTGACAGGGTTTTGGAAAAACTGTTTTTT.